The 22 T cell receptor beta chains below come from one sample, sequenced in a study of vaccination and CD4 T cells after COVID-19. TCRdb ran MiXCR on the PCR reads and lists one entry per CDR3 protein. Among 20,000 to 25,000 distinct CDR3 sequences, roughly 64% were seen once, and the ten largest hold around 1.2%. Sequences were derived from CD4+ T cells from blood, sampled before SARS-CoV-2 vaccination. Receptors originate from a human donor who had recovered from COVID-19.

The sample holds a few counts of this clonotype. This CDR3 reads CASSASAGLSDTQYF. DNA for the CDR3: TGTGCCAGCAGCGCATCAGCGGGACTCTCAGATACGCAGTATTTT. This chain connects TRBV2 to TRBJ2-3, with 7 bases fitting TRBD2. In germline, CDR1 is SNHLY, CDR2 FYNNEI. The CDR3 totals 15 residues. V was pared by 6 bases and J by 4 bases, with 10 bases of the junction left unmatched.

The chain carries TRBV7-2 and TRBJ2-5; D perhaps matches TRBD2 (5 bases). Deletions cut 5 bases from V and 1 base from J, with 11 bases between. The CDR3 runs 14 residues. Looked up from germline, CDR1 is SGHTA and CDR2 is FQGNSA. The CDR3 spells CASSGTGIQETQYF. In nucleotides, the CDR3 is TGTGCCAGCAGCGGAACCGGGATCCAAGAGACCCAGTACTTC.

The chain joins TRBV10-3 to TRBJ2-7, with 8 bases fitting TRBD1. J lost 6 bases, V lost 3 bases, and 10 bases had no gene match. The germline gives CDR1 ENHRY, CDR2 SYGVKD. CDR3 length: 15 amino acids. The CDR3 nucleotides are TGTGCCATCAGTGAAACTCGGACAGGGCTCTCCGAGCAGTACTTC. The encoded protein is CAISETRTGLSEQYF.

The V gene is TRBV21-1, the J gene TRBJ1-5; TRBD1, the table's D call, lacks a check against the DNA. TRBV21-1 is an annotated pseudogene. This CDR3 is 16 amino acids long. CDR3 protein: CASSKGGSGGDQPQHF. CDR3 nucleotide sequence: TGTGCCAGCAGCAAAGGAGGTTCGGGGGGGGATCAGCCCCAGCATTTT.

This rearrangement joins TRBV20-1 to TRBJ1-6; 10 positions agree with TRBD1. V trimming: 4 bases; J trimming: 11 bases; junction bases outside the gene matches: 11. CDR1 DFQATT and CDR2 SNEGSKA come from the germline V gene (reference sequence). The CDR3 extends over 15 amino acids. The DNA for the CDR3 is TGCAGTGCTAACCCTACCGGGACAGGGGTGACACCCCTCCACTTT. It is translated as CSANPTGTGVTPLHF.

This rearrangement joins TRBV4-2 to TRBJ2-1, with TRBD1 matching over 10 bases. This CDR3 region has 16 residues. The junction had 6 bases not matched to a gene; V was cut back by 3 bases and J by 4 bases. CDR1 and CDR2 from the germline V gene are LGHNA and YNFKEQ. The CDR3, as DNA: TGTGCCAGCAGCCACGAGGACAGGGGGTTTTACAATGAGCAGTTCTTC. This translates into CASSHEDRGFYNEQFF.

This clonotype was counted only a few times. The chain employs TRBV6-2 or TRBV6-3 and TRBJ2-7; maybe TRBD2 (5 bases). Germline values: CDR1 MNHEY, CDR2 SVGEGT. This CDR3 spans 16 amino acids. The V and J ends lost 6 bases and 0 bases respectively, with 18 bases between them. CDR3 bases: TGTGCCAGCAGACCGCACGACGGGGTGCCCTCCTACGAGCAGTACTTC. Translation gives CASRPHDGVPSYEQYF.

The genes are TRBV29-1 and TRBJ2-7; D is possibly TRBD1 (6 bases). The CDR3 is made up of 13 amino acids. The V gene's germline CDR1 is SQVTM and CDR2 ANQGSEA. With 4 bases removed from V and 1 base from J, the gap between germline ends came to 11 bases. CDR3 nucleotide sequence: TGCAGCGTTGCTTCAGACAGGTCCTACGAGCAGTACTTC. Its translation is CSVASDRSYEQYF.

This chain uses TRBV20-1 with TRBJ2-3; weak D call: TRBD2 (5 bases). CDR3 length: 16 amino acids. V shed 1 base and J shed 3 bases, with 17 bases lying between them. Germline CDR1 is DFQATT and CDR2 is SNEGSKA (reference sequence). The CDR3 region has the DNA TGCAGTGCTAGAGCCGGCAGCGGATCGGGGACAGATACGCAGTATTTT. It encodes CSARAGSGSGTDTQYF.

Only a few counts were recorded for this clonotype. The rearrangement joins TRBV15 to TRBJ2-4; the match to TRBD1 covers 11 bases. This CDR3 is 15 amino acids long. The ends lost 6 bases at V and 8 bases at J; junction bases unmatched: 9. Germline CDR1 LNHNV, CDR2 YYDKDF (reference sequence). As DNA, the CDR3 is TGTGCCACCAGTCGACCGGGACAGGGGGTACACATTCAGTACTTC. Protein sequence: CATSRPGQGVHIQYF.

The chain uses TRBV2 and TRBJ2-7; 8 nucleotides agree with TRBD1. V shed 6 bases and J 1 base; nucleotides not matched to a gene: 8. The CDR3 contains 15 residues. Germline CDR1 and CDR2: SNHLY and FYNNEI. CDR3 DNA sequence: TGTGCCAGCAGACGAGACAGGGGCCCTTCCTACGAGCAGTACTTC. Translation gives CASRRDRGPSYEQYF.

V gene TRBV4-1 combines with J gene TRBJ2-5, with a possible D match to TRBD1 (5 bases). Trimming took off 1 base at V and 0 bases at J, with 12 bases between the two ends. This CDR3 is built from 16 residues. The germline V gene encodes CDR1 MGHRA and CDR2 YSYEKL. CDR3 sequence (DNA): TGCGCCAGCAGCCAAGGGCAGGGTCTTTACCAAGAGACCCAGTACTTC. Protein sequence: CASSQGQGLYQETQYF.

The V gene is TRBV24-1, the J gene TRBJ2-5; D remains unclear. The CDR3 sequence is 17 residues long. Germline values: CDR1 KGHDR, CDR2 SFDVKD. V was trimmed by 4 bases and J by 5 bases, leaving 22 bases between them. In DNA, the CDR3 is TGTGCCACCAGTGAGCATTTGTGGCACTCAGGCGGTGAGACCCAGTACTTC. Protein: CATSEHLWHSGGETQYF.

The chain combines TRBV12-3 or TRBV12-4 with TRBJ2-2; D might be TRBD1 (7 bases). The CDR3 is 16 residues long. The V and J ends lost 2 bases and 4 bases respectively, with 14 bases between them. CDR3 amino acids: CASSLRPQGGTGELFF. DNA of the CDR3: TGTGCCAGCAGTTTAAGGCCTCAGGGGGGCACCGGGGAGCTGTTTTTT.

V usage is TRBV28 and J usage is TRBJ2-3; tentative D call: TRBD2 (6 bases). Germline CDR1 and CDR2: MDHEN and SYDVKM. Between the trimmed V and J ends, which lost 5 bases and 6 bases, there was a span of 21 bases. The CDR3 has 16 amino acids. This chain's CDR3 is CASSPLRQGGGDTQYF. The CDR3 DNA is TGTGCCAGCAGTCCACTCCGCCAGGGTGGGGGGGATACGCAGTATTTT. Variable domain in full (rest from reference TRBV28 and TRBJ2-3): DVKVTQSSRYLVKRTGEKVFLECVQDMDHENMFWYRQDPGLGLRLIYFSYDVKMKEKGDIPEGYSVSREKKERFSLILESASTNQTSMYLCASSPLRQGGGDTQYFGPGTRLTVL.

This clonotype was seen a single time. The CDR3 spells CASSSGRDANTEAFF. CDR3 DNA sequence: TGTGCCAGCAGTTCCGGCAGGGATGCGAACACTGAAGCTTTCTTT. The chain carries TRBV6-5 and TRBJ1-1; D may be TRBD1 (5 bases). CDR3 size: 15 residues. Germline V gene lookup returns CDR1 MNHEY and CDR2 SVGAGI. Trimming removed 4 bases from V and 1 base from J, with 13 bases in between.

The rearrangement uses TRBV5-4 and TRBJ2-5; D uncertain. Trimming left V 0 bases short and J 5 bases short, with 11 bases between. Germline V gives CDR1 SGHNT, CDR2 YYREEE (reference sequence). The CDR3 is made up of 14 amino acids. The CDR3 protein is CASSLDPDWETQYF. CDR3 nucleotides: TGTGCCAGCAGCTTGGATCCCGATTGGGAGACCCAGTACTTC.

This clonotype has more than one count but fewer than ten. The gene calls are TRBV7-2 and TRBJ2-3; 7 positions match TRBD1. With V trimmed by 0 bases and J by 7 bases, 7 bases remained unmatched. Germline V gives CDR1 SGHTA, CDR2 FQGNSA. The CDR3 extends over 15 amino acids. CDR3 DNA sequence: TGTGCCAGCAGCTTAGCCTTGGGACAGACTAATACGCAGTATTTT. Protein product: CASSLALGQTNTQYF.

This clonotype came up a few times. V usage is TRBV7-2 and J usage is TRBJ2-2; D possibly uses TRBD1 or TRBD2 (5 bases each). CDR3 length: 14 residues. Trimming pared 5 bases from V and 5 bases from J, leaving 12 bases between. Per the germline V gene, CDR1 is SGHTA and CDR2 is FQGNSA. The CDR3 nucleotides read TGTGCCAGCAGCATCGGGACCCTTACCGGGGAGCTGTTTTTT. Translating it yields CASSIGTLTGELFF.

This rearrangement joins TRBV5-1 to TRBJ1-2; TRBD1 might be the D (5 bases). The germline gives CDR1 SGHRS, CDR2 YFSETQ. The CDR3 extends over 15 amino acids. The V end was cut by 4 bases, the J end by 2 bases, with 15 bases between. CDR3 bases: TGCGCCAGCAGCGCCTCCGGGACGGGAAACTATGGCTACACCTTC. Amino acids: CASSASGTGNYGYTF.

The chain couples TRBV7-6 to TRBJ2-1, with a tentative D call TRBD2 (5 bases). This CDR3 is built from 17 residues. Trimming removed 5 bases at V and 7 bases at J, with 24 bases between. In germline, CDR1 is SGHVS, CDR2 FNYEAQ. CDR3 sequence (DNA): TGTGCCAGCAGCCCGTACCCTAGCACCCGCATTGGGAATGAGCAGTTCTTC. Translation gives CASSPYPSTRIGNEQFF.

V gene TRBV10-3 combines with J gene TRBJ2-3; D remains ambiguous. V lost 8 bases, J lost 3 bases, and 9 bases lay in between. The length of the CDR3 is 12 residues. Germline CDR1 reads ENHRY; CDR2 reads SYGVKD. CDR3 protein: CAILDGTDTQYF. In DNA form, the CDR3 reads TGTGCCATCCTAGACGGGACAGATACGCAGTATTTT.